These 5 T cell receptor beta chains share one sample of origin, sequenced in a study of beta chain features in type 1 diabetes. Reverse transcribing all isolated RNA meant expressed TCRB transcripts were sequenced. Profiled with immunoSEQ multiplex PCR; TCRdb holds only in-frame clones, not every one. The table includes 900,000 or so clones, roughly 17% detected once. The sample taken for sequencing was naive CD4+ T cells from blood. These receptors came from a young woman in good health.

The sample holds a few counts of this clone. The chain couples TRBV5-4 to TRBJ2-7; D tentatively reads TRBD1 or TRBD2 (5 bases each). This CDR3 region has 15 residues. Germline V gene data show CDR1 as SGHNT and CDR2 as YYREEE (reference sequence). V was cut by 1 base and J by 7 bases, with 18 bases left in between. CDR3 region: CASSLNWDGLREQYF. The CDR3 DNA reads as TGTGCCAGCAGCTTGAATTGGGACGGCCTACGGGAGCAGTACTTC.

This clone was recorded a few times. The chain recombines TRBV29-1 with TRBJ2-1; D may be TRBD1 or TRBD2 (5 bases each). The ends were cut back, 6 bases at V and 7 bases at J, with 16 bases in the middle. The CDR3 consists of 13 residues. Germline V lookup: CDR1 SQVTM, CDR2 ANQGSEA. The CDR3 nucleotides read TGCAGCGTAGAATCGGGACGGACTAATGAGCAGTTCTTC. Protein sequence: CSVESGRTNEQFF.

This clone was seen a few times. In nucleotides, the CDR3 is TGCGCCAGCAGCTGGGGGGGACTAGTTCAAGAGACCCAGTACTTC. Protein sequence: CASSWGGLVQETQYF. The chain employs TRBV5-1 and TRBJ2-5, with 8 bases fitting TRBD2. V was clipped by 3 bases and J by 2 bases; unmatched bases: 6. Germline V gives CDR1 SGHRS, CDR2 YFSETQ. There are 15 residues in the CDR3.

In the case of this clone: Within the sample, other DNA sequences also encode this same CDR3. V usage is TRBV20-1 and J usage is TRBJ2-7, with no clear D. Germline V CDR1 and CDR2: DFQATT, SNEGSKA (reference sequence). The CDR3 has 10 residues. V lost 5 bases, J lost 3 bases, and 5 bases lay in between. CDR3 protein: CSASRYEQYF. CDR3 bases: TGCAGTGCTTCACGCTACGAGCAGTACTTC.

This clone turned up a few times. V usage is TRBV6-5 and J usage is TRBJ2-2; D gene uncertain. The germline CDR1 and CDR2 sequences are MNHEY and SVGAGI. The CDR3 length is 13 residues. V was pared by 6 bases and J by 1 base, with 6 bases between. The CDR3 spells CASSFRNTGELFF. For the CDR3, the DNA is TGTGCCAGCAGCTTTCGGAACACCGGGGAGCTGTTTTTT.